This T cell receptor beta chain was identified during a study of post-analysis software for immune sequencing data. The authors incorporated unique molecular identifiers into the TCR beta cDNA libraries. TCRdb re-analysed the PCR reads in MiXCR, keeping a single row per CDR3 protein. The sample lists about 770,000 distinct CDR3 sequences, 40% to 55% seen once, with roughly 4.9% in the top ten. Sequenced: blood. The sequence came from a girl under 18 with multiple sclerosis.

The CDR3 bases are TGCAGTGCTAGAGGTCTAGCGGGAGTGGCCTACGAGCAGTACTTC. Amino acid sequence: CSARGLAGVAYEQYF. The V and J genes are TRBV20-1 and TRBJ2-7, with 10 bases fitting TRBD2. The V gene's germline CDR1 is DFQATT and CDR2 SNEGSKA (reference sequence). Trimming at V came to 1 base and at J to 2 bases, leaving 5 bases not matched to a gene. CDR3 length equals 15 residues.